This T cell receptor (beta chain) emerged from a study of blood T cell repertoires in COVID-19. Study as a whole: PBMCs, B-cell-depleted T cells, or T cells were the source of the cDNA or gDNA that made up the material.

Under the authors' procedure: For nucleated cells, counts were estimated from reference gene primer amplification. This table comes from immunoSEQ multiplex PCR, and its TCRdb copy is limited to in-frame clones, with some not included. V, J and clone size derive from that table, while D and trimming were established from the DNA sequence. The sample consists of some 100,000 clones, roughly 90% of them appearing once. The CDR3 loop spans 13 amino acids. Trimming at V came to 5 bases and at J to 6 bases, leaving 4 bases not matched to a gene. Sequencing used peripheral blood. This receptor was taken from a man between 60 and 70 years old with acute or convalescent COVID-19. This sequence joins TRBV12-3 or TRBV12-4 and TRBJ2-1, with 7 bases fitting TRBD1. This CDR3 reads CASSPPGGNEQFF. CDR3 in DNA: TGTGCCAGCAGTCCCCCAGGGGGCAATGAGCAGTTCTTC.